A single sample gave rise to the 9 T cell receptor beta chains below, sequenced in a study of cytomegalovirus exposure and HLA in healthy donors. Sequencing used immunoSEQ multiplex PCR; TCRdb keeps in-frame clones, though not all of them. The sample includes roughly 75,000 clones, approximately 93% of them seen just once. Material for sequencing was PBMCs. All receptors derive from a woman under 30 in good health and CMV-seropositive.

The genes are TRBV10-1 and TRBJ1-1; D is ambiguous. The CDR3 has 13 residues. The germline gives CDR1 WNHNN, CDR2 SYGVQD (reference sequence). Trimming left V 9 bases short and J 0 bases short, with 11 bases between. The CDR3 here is CAREAPMNTEAFF. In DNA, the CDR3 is TGCGCCAGAGAGGCGCCTATGAACACTGAAGCTTTCTTT.

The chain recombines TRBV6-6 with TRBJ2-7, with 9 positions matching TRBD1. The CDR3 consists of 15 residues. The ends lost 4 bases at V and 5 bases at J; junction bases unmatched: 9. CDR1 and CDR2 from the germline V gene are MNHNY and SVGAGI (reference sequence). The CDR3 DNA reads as TGTGCCAGCAGTTGGCCGGGACAGGGTCTCCACGAGCAGTACTTC. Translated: CASSWPGQGLHEQYF.

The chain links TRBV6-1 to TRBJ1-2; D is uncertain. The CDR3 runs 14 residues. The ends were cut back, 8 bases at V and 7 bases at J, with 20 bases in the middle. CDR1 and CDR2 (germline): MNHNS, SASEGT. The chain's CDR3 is CASCFGSKRGGYTF. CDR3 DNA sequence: TGTGCCAGCTGTTTCGGATCTAAGCGGGGTGGCTACACCTTC.

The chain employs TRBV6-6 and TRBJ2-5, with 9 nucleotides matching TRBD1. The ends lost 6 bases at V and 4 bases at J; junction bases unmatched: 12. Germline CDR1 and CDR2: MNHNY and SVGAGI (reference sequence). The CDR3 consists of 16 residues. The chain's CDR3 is CASRKRDRELRETQYF. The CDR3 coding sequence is TGTGCCAGCAGGAAACGGGACAGGGAATTGAGAGAGACCCAGTACTTC.

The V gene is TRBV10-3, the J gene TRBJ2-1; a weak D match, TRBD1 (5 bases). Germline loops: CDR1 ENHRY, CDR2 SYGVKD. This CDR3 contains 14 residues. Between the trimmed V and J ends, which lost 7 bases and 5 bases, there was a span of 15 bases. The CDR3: CAITAGLEDNEQFF. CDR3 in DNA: TGTGCCATCACTGCAGGGTTAGAGGACAATGAGCAGTTCTTC.

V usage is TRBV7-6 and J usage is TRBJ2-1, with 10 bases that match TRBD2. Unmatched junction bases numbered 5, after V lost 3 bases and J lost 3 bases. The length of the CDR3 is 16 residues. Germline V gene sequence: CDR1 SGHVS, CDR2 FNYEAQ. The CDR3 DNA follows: TGTGCCAGCAGCTTTCTAGCGGGAGCGGTCTACAATGAGCAGTTCTTC. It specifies CASSFLAGAVYNEQFF. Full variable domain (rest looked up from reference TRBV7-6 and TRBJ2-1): GAGVSQSPRYKVTKRGQDVALRCDPISGHVSLYWYRQALGQGPEFLTYFNYEAQQDKSGLPNDRFSAERPEGSISTLTIQRTEQRDSAMYRCASSFLAGAVYNEQFFGPGTRLTVL.

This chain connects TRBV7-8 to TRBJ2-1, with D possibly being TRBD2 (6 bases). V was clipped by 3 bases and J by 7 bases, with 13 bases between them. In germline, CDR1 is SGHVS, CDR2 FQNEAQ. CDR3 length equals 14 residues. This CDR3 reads CASSFSLARNEQFF. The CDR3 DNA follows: TGTGCCAGCAGCTTCAGTCTAGCGAGGAATGAGCAGTTCTTC.

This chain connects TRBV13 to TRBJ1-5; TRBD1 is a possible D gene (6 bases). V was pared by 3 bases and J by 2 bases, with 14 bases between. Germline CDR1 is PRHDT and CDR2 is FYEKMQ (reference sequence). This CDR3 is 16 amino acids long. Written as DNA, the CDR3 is TGTGCCAGCAGCTTTACAGGGACTATGGGCAATCAGCCCCAGCATTTT. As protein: CASSFTGTMGNQPQHF.

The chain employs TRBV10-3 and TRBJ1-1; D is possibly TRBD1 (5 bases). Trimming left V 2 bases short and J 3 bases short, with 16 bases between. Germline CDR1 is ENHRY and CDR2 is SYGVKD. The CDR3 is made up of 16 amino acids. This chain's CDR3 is CAISERGLRFYTEAFF. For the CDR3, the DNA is TGTGCCATCAGTGAGAGGGGACTTAGGTTTTACACTGAAGCTTTCTTT.